This passage covers 13 T cell receptor beta chains from one sample sequenced in a study of early T cells in non-severe SARS-CoV-2 infection. TCRdb ran MiXCR on the 5' RACE reads and lists one entry per CDR3 protein. This table holds more than 80,000 distinct CDR3 sequences, approximately 17% found once. The source material was whole blood. The receptors originated from an adult who was a healthcare worker with PCR-confirmed SARS-CoV-2 infection or an uninfected control (not recorded which).

The chain couples TRBV6-6 to TRBJ1-6, with 10 positions matching TRBD1. V gave up 2 bases and J gave up 10 bases; unmatched junction bases: 5. Per the germline V gene, CDR1 is MNHNY and CDR2 is SVGAGI (reference sequence). The CDR3 spans 15 residues. The CDR3 DNA reads TGTGCCAGCAGTTACAGGACAGGGGGGCTATCACCCCTCCACTTT. Residues: CASSYRTGGLSPLHF.

V and J are TRBV5-6 and TRBJ2-3; D gene uncertain. This CDR3 spans 15 amino acids. CDR1 is SGHDT and CDR2 is YYEEEE in the germline V gene. V was pared by 2 bases and J by 3 bases, with 13 bases between. The chain's CDR3 is CASSFVPSSTDTQYF. As DNA, the CDR3 is TGTGCCAGCAGCTTCGTTCCCAGTAGTACAGATACGCAGTATTTT.

The chain carries TRBV2 and TRBJ2-1; TRBD1 matches 9 bases. The CDR3 has 13 amino acids. The germline CDR1 and CDR2 sequences are SNHLY and FYNNEI. V lost 4 bases to trimming and J lost 7 bases; unmatched junction nucleotides: 2. CDR3 DNA sequence: TGTGCCAGCAGTGGGACAGGGGTGAATGAGCAGTTCTTC. Amino acids: CASSGTGVNEQFF. Combining the CDR3 with reference TRBV2 and TRBJ2-1 gives the whole variable domain EPEVTQTPSHQVTQMGQEVILRCVPISNHLYFYWYRQILGQKVEFLVSFYNNEISEKSEIFDDQFSVERPDGSNFTLKIRSTKLEDSAMYFCASSGTGVNEQFFGPGTRLTVL.

The chain is built from TRBV11-2 and TRBJ2-1; D is unclear. The germline gives CDR1 SGHAT, CDR2 FQNNGV. The CDR3 has 12 amino acids. The V and J ends lost 5 bases and 5 bases respectively, with 7 bases between them. CDR3: CASSQDNNEQFF. The CDR3 DNA reads as TGTGCCAGCAGCCAAGATAACAATGAGCAGTTCTTC.

V is TRBV7-6 and J is TRBJ2-1; TRBD1 matches 10 bases. CDR1 SGHVS and CDR2 FNYEAQ come from the germline V gene. Unmatched junction bases numbered 6, after V lost 3 bases and J lost 7 bases. The CDR3 totals 15 residues. Here the CDR3 reads CASSLTGGAGNEQFF. As DNA, the CDR3 is TGTGCCAGCAGCTTGACAGGGGGCGCCGGGAATGAGCAGTTCTTC.

This clonotype was found a few times. The gene calls are TRBV21-1 and TRBJ2-5; TRBD2 was called by the table and not checked on the DNA. TRBV21-1 has pseudogene status. The CDR3 runs to 15 residues. This CDR3 is CASSTEGSGKETQYF. CDR3 sequence (DNA): TGTGCCAGCAGCACTGAGGGCTCAGGGAAAGAGACCCAGTACTTC.

V usage is TRBV28 and J usage is TRBJ2-5, with D unresolved. The germline V and J ends were trimmed by 4 bases and 0 bases, with 9 bases remaining between them. Germline V CDR1 and CDR2: MDHEN, SYDVKM. The CDR3 is 14 residues long. CDR3 protein: CASSSDIHQETQYF. DNA for the CDR3: TGTGCCAGCAGTTCCGACATACACCAAGAGACCCAGTACTTC. Drawing the rest from reference TRBV28 and TRBJ2-5, the complete variable domain is DVKVTQSSRYLVKRTGEKVFLECVQDMDHENMFWYRQDPGLGLRLIYFSYDVKMKEKGDIPEGYSVSREKKERFSLILESASTNQTSMYLCASSSDIHQETQYFGPGTRLLVL.

This clonotype came up many times. This chain uses TRBV7-9 with TRBJ2-2; either TRBD1 or TRBD2 may supply D (5 bases each). The CDR3 has 16 amino acids. V lost 5 bases to trimming and J lost 1 base, with 14 bases between them. Germline V gene sequence: CDR1 SEHNR, CDR2 FQNEAQ (reference sequence). The CDR3 is CASSQRGTENTGELFF. The CDR3 DNA follows: TGTGCCAGCAGCCAAAGAGGGACGGAGAACACCGGGGAGCTGTTTTTT.

This rearrangement joins TRBV7-2 to TRBJ2-2; TRBD2 agrees at 15 bases. The V segment lost 10 bases and the J segment 0 bases; nucleotides outside the gene matches: 3. The germline gives CDR1 SGHTA, CDR2 FQGNSA. The CDR3 spans 16 residues. The chain's CDR3 is CATGLAGGANTGELFF. CDR3 coding DNA: TGTGCCACCGGACTAGCGGGGGGGGCGAACACCGGGGAGCTGTTTTTT.

The V call is TRBV7-9, the J call TRBJ2-2, with TRBD2 matching 7 bases. Germline V gene data show CDR1 as SEHNR and CDR2 as FQNEAQ (reference sequence). This CDR3 spans 17 amino acids. Trimming took 5 bases from V and 3 from J; bases not matched to a gene: 12. CDR3 region: CASSLPLFAGDTGELFF. Here the CDR3 DNA reads TGTGCCAGCAGCCTCCCCCTTTTCGCGGGAGACACCGGGGAGCTGTTTTTT.

The sample holds many counts of this clonotype. The V and J genes are TRBV29-1 and TRBJ2-1, with D unclear. Trimming removed 4 bases from V and 8 bases from J, with 6 bases in between. CDR1 is SQVTM, CDR2 ANQGSEA, per germline. The CDR3 runs to 10 residues. The CDR3 DNA follows: TGCAGCGTTGGAGTAGATGAGCAGTTCTTC. Translated: CSVGVDEQFF.

The chain joins TRBV5-1 to TRBJ1-1; D ambiguous. CDR1 is SGHRS, CDR2 YFSETQ, per germline. The CDR3 loop spans 13 amino acids. The V end lost 4 bases, the J end lost 0 bases, and 7 bases lay between the germline ends. CDR3 nucleotides: TGCGCCAGCAGCCGGGATTTGAACACTGAAGCTTTCTTT. Translated, it gives CASSRDLNTEAFF.

J is TRBJ2-1 and V is TRBV19; TRBD2 agrees at 8 bases. Germline V gives CDR1 LNHDA, CDR2 SQIVND (reference sequence). This CDR3 comprises 14 residues. With 8 bases clipped from V and 0 bases from J, the junction kept 3 bases outside the gene matches. The CDR3, as DNA: TGTGCCAGTCGAGCGGGAGTCTCCTACAATGAGCAGTTCTTC. Encoded protein: CASRAGVSYNEQFF.